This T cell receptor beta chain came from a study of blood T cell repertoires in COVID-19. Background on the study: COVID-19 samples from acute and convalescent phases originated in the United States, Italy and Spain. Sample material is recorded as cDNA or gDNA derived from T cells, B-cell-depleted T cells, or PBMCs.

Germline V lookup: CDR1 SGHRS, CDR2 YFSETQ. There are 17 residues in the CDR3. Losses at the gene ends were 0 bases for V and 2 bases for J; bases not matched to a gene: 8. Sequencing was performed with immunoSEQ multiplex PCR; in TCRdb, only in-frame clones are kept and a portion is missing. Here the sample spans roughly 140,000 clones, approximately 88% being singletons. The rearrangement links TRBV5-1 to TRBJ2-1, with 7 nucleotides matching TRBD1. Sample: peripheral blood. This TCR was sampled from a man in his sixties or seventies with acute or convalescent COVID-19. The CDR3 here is CASSLAIYRGTYNEQFF. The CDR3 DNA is TGCGCCAGCAGCTTGGCCATCTACAGGGGCACCTACAATGAGCAGTTCTTC.